This T cell receptor beta chain was documented in a study of T cell repertoires in cytomegalovirus infection. Study in general: Matching HLA type and CMV infection were both indicated by public TCR beta signatures.

The ends were cut back, 2 bases at V and 2 bases at J, with 6 bases in the middle. The CDR3 has 13 amino acids. The germline gives CDR1 SGHVS, CDR2 FNYEAQ. This clonotype was counted at least ten times. Its target is not known. TCRdb re-called the reads with MiXCR, one entry per CDR3 protein. The sample has about 920,000 distinct CDR3 sequences; roughly 30% are singletons. The specimen was cultured CD8+ T cells from PBMCs, collected from culture after CMV antigen stimulation. J is TRBJ2-5 and V is TRBV7-6; D is unclear. This sequence was found in a human donor in good health (CMV status not recorded). Some clones in this sample may be carry-over from other donors' samples. CDR3 bases: TGTGCCAGCAGCTTACAGCGACAAGAGACCCAGTACTTC. It yields the protein CASSLQRQETQYF.